These 16 T cell receptor beta chains were sequenced from one sample in a study of radiotherapy plus CTLA-4 blockade in lung cancer. Assay: immunoSEQ multiplex PCR; the TCRdb copy retains only in-frame clones and omits some. The repertoire has about 53,000 clones, around four fifths of them found once; the top ten carry more than 4.5%. The input for sequencing was peripheral blood, taken from a patient treated with radiotherapy plus ipilimumab. These receptors originate from a human donor with non-small cell lung cancer whose response to radiotherapy plus ipilimumab could not be evaluated.

The chain is built from TRBV4-3 and TRBJ2-1; D is unclear. Germline V gene lookup returns CDR1 LGHNA and CDR2 YSLEER. This CDR3 is built from 13 residues. Trimming removed 1 base at V and 4 bases at J, with 5 bases between. The CDR3 DNA reads TGCGCCAGCAGCCAAGGCAGTTACAATGAGCAGTTCTTC. It codes for CASSQGSYNEQFF.

The J gene is TRBJ2-7, the V gene TRBV4-2, with a weak D call TRBD1 (9 bases). The CDR3 is 16 residues long. CDR1 is LGHNA, CDR2 YNFKEQ, per germline. The V and J ends lost 1 base and 3 bases respectively, with 16 bases between them. CDR3: CASSQVAGQGIYEQYF. The DNA of the CDR3 is TGTGCCAGCAGCCAAGTAGCGGGACAGGGAATCTACGAGCAGTACTTC.

The chain uses TRBV2 and TRBJ2-1; 7 nucleotides match TRBD2. From germline, CDR1 is SNHLY and CDR2 FYNNEI. The junction had 7 bases not matched to a gene; V was cut back by 4 bases and J by 7 bases. The CDR3 loop spans 14 amino acids. CDR3 nucleotide sequence: TGTGCCAGCAGTGGTGGACTAGGAGCAAATGAGCAGTTCTTC. Residues: CASSGGLGANEQFF.

The chain has TRBV5-1 and TRBJ2-3, with D maybe TRBD2 (6 bases). Trimming took off 2 bases at V and 6 bases at J, with 10 bases between the two ends. The CDR3 runs to 13 residues. Looked up from germline, CDR1 is SGHRS and CDR2 is YFSETQ. The CDR3 DNA sequence: TGCGCCAGCAGCTTTACGGGAGATGATACGCAGTATTTT. Its protein product is CASSFTGDDTQYF.

Details on this clone: One end of the junction is discordant with germline, which a read error may explain. The DNA for the CDR3 is TGCGCCAGCAGCTTGGGTGGGACAGCGAACACCAGGGAGCTGTTTTTT. This codes for CASSLGGTANTRELFF. V usage is TRBV5-1 and J usage is TRBJ2-2, with 7 bases fitting TRBD1. There are 16 residues in the CDR3. The germline V gene encodes CDR1 SGHRS and CDR2 YFSETQ.

The V gene is TRBV6-1, the J gene TRBJ1-1; no firm D call. The CDR3 extends over 13 amino acids. CDR1 and CDR2 from the germline V gene are MNHNS and SASEGT. V lost 0 bases and J lost 6, with 8 bases in between. CDR3 sequence reads: CASSEAPGSEAFF. The CDR3 DNA reads TGTGCCAGCAGTGAAGCGCCGGGGTCTGAAGCTTTCTTT.

This chain links TRBV7-3 with TRBJ2-1, with a tentative D call TRBD2 (6 bases). V lost 1 base, J lost 2 bases, and 9 bases lay in between. Germline V CDR1 and CDR2: SGHTA, FQGTGA. This CDR3 spans 15 amino acids. The CDR3, as DNA: TGTGCCAGCAGCTTAATGTCTAGCGCCTACAATGAGCAGTTCTTC. This sequence encodes CASSLMSSAYNEQFF.

This clone was counted between two and nine times. The rearrangement uses TRBV28 and TRBJ2-7; possibly TRBD2 for D (6 bases). The CDR3 consists of 20 residues. The germline V gene has CDR1 MDHEN and CDR2 SYDVKM. Trimming left V 4 bases short and J 2 bases short, with 30 bases between. The CDR3 reads CASSWQRGATATRRTYEQYF. CDR3 bases: TGTGCCAGCAGTTGGCAACGGGGAGCCACGGCGACTAGGAGGACCTACGAGCAGTACTTC.

The chain employs TRBV4-3 and TRBJ2-7, with 7 bases aligning to TRBD1. The J segment lost 0 bases and the V segment lost 0 bases, leaving 5 bases of the junction unmatched. This CDR3 contains 16 residues. CDR1 and CDR2 (germline): LGHNA, YSLEER. The CDR3 spells CASSQDWGQSSYEQYF. CDR3 bases: TGCGCCAGCAGCCAAGATTGGGGACAGAGCTCCTACGAGCAGTACTTC.

J is TRBJ2-1 and V is TRBV9; weak D call: TRBD2 (7 bases). The CDR3 extends over 13 amino acids. The V end lost 4 bases, the J end lost 9 bases, and 14 bases lay between the germline ends. Germline-derived CDR1 and CDR2 are SGDLS and YYNGEE. This CDR3 is CASSPGEGVEQFF. CDR3 in DNA: TGTGCCAGCAGCCCAGGGGAGGGAGTTGAGCAGTTCTTC. Full variable domain (remainder filled in from reference TRBV9 and TRBJ2-1): DSGVTQTPKHLITATGQRVTLRCSPRSGDLSVYWYQQSLDQGLQFLIQYYNGEERAKGNILERFSAQQFPDLHSELNLSSLELGDSALYFCASSPGEGVEQFFGPGTRLTVL.

The chain uses TRBV4-2 and TRBJ1-2; the D is unclear. Germline assignment: CDR1 LGHNA and CDR2 YNFKEQ. The CDR3 sequence is 14 residues long. Trimming removed 0 bases at V and 8 bases at J, with 13 bases between. CDR3 region: CASSQDSRGDGYTF. CDR3 nucleotide sequence: TGTGCCAGCAGCCAAGATAGTCGGGGAGACGGCTACACCTTC.

CDR3 amino acids: CASSNLAGNTEAFF. CDR3 nucleotides: TGTGCCAGCAGCAACTTAGCTGGTAACACTGAAGCTTTCTTT. V is TRBV11-1 and J is TRBJ1-1; D is unresolved. Trimming pared 5 bases from V and 2 bases from J, leaving 12 bases between. This CDR3 is 14 amino acids long. Germline V lookup: CDR1 SGHAT, CDR2 FQDESV (reference sequence).

The rearrangement links TRBV2 to TRBJ2-5; no clear D. The end of the DNA fits TRBJ2-7 better, so the J call may be wrong. Per germline, CDR1 SNHLY and CDR2 FYNNEI. This CDR3 is 13 amino acids long. CDR3 DNA sequence: TGTGCCAGCAGTCGGGTGGAATCGTACGAGCAGTACTTC. It codes for CASSRVESYEQYF.

The chain is built from TRBV5-1 and TRBJ1-1; D is possibly TRBD1 (6 bases). CDR3 size: 13 residues. Per the germline V gene, CDR1 is SGHRS and CDR2 is YFSETQ. V lost 0 bases and J lost 5, with 8 bases in between. CDR3 in amino acids: CASSLGGLTEAFF. For the CDR3, the DNA is TGCGCCAGCAGCTTGGGGGGGCTTACTGAAGCTTTCTTT.

This clone turned up a few times. This chain joins TRBV29-1 and TRBJ1-2; D is unclear. Germline assignment: CDR1 SQVTM and CDR2 ANQGSEA. The CDR3 contains 13 residues. The V gene lost 5 bases and the J gene lost 0 bases, with 10 bases spanning the gap. Here the CDR3 reads CSVKGDSNYGYTF. The CDR3 nucleotides read TGCAGCGTTAAAGGTGACTCTAACTATGGCTACACCTTC. Supplemented by reference TRBV29-1 and TRBJ1-2, the full variable domain reads SAVISQKPSRDICQRGTSLTIQCQVDSQVTMMFWYRQQPGQSLTLIATANQGSEATYESGFVIDKFPISRPNLTFSTLTVSNMSPEDSSIYLCSVKGDSNYGYTFGSGTRLTVV.

This clone has just a few counts. The J gene is TRBJ2-1, the V gene TRBV7-3; 8 nucleotides agree with TRBD2. The CDR3 length is 15 residues. The trim removed 5 bases at V and 4 bases at J, leaving 7 bases unmatched. Germline loops: CDR1 SGHTA, CDR2 FQGTGA. The CDR3 spells CASSRTSGGYNEQFF. CDR3 DNA sequence: TGTGCCAGCAGCCGTACTAGCGGAGGGTACAATGAGCAGTTCTTC. Full variable domain (remainder filled in from reference TRBV7-3 and TRBJ2-1): GAGVSQTPSNKVTEKGKYVELRCDPISGHTALYWYRQSLGQGPEFLIYFQGTGAADDSGLPNDRFFAVRPEGSVSTLKIQRTERGDSAVYLCASSRTSGGYNEQFFGPGTRLTVL.